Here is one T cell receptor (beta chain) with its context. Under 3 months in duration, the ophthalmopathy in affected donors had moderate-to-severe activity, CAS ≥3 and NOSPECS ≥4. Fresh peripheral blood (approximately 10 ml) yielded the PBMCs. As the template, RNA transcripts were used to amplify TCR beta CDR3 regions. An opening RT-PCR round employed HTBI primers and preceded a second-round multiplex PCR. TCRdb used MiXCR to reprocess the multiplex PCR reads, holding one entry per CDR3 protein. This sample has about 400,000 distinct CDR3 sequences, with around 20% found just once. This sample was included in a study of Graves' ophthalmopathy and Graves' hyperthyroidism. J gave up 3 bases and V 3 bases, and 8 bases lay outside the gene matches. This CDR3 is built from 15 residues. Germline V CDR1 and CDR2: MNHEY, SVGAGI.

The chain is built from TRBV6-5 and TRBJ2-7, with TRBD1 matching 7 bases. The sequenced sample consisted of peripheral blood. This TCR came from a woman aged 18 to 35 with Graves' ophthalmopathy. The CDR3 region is CASSYRQGNRYEQYF. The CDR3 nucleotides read TGTGCCAGCAGTTATCGACAGGGCAACCGCTACGAGCAGTACTTC.